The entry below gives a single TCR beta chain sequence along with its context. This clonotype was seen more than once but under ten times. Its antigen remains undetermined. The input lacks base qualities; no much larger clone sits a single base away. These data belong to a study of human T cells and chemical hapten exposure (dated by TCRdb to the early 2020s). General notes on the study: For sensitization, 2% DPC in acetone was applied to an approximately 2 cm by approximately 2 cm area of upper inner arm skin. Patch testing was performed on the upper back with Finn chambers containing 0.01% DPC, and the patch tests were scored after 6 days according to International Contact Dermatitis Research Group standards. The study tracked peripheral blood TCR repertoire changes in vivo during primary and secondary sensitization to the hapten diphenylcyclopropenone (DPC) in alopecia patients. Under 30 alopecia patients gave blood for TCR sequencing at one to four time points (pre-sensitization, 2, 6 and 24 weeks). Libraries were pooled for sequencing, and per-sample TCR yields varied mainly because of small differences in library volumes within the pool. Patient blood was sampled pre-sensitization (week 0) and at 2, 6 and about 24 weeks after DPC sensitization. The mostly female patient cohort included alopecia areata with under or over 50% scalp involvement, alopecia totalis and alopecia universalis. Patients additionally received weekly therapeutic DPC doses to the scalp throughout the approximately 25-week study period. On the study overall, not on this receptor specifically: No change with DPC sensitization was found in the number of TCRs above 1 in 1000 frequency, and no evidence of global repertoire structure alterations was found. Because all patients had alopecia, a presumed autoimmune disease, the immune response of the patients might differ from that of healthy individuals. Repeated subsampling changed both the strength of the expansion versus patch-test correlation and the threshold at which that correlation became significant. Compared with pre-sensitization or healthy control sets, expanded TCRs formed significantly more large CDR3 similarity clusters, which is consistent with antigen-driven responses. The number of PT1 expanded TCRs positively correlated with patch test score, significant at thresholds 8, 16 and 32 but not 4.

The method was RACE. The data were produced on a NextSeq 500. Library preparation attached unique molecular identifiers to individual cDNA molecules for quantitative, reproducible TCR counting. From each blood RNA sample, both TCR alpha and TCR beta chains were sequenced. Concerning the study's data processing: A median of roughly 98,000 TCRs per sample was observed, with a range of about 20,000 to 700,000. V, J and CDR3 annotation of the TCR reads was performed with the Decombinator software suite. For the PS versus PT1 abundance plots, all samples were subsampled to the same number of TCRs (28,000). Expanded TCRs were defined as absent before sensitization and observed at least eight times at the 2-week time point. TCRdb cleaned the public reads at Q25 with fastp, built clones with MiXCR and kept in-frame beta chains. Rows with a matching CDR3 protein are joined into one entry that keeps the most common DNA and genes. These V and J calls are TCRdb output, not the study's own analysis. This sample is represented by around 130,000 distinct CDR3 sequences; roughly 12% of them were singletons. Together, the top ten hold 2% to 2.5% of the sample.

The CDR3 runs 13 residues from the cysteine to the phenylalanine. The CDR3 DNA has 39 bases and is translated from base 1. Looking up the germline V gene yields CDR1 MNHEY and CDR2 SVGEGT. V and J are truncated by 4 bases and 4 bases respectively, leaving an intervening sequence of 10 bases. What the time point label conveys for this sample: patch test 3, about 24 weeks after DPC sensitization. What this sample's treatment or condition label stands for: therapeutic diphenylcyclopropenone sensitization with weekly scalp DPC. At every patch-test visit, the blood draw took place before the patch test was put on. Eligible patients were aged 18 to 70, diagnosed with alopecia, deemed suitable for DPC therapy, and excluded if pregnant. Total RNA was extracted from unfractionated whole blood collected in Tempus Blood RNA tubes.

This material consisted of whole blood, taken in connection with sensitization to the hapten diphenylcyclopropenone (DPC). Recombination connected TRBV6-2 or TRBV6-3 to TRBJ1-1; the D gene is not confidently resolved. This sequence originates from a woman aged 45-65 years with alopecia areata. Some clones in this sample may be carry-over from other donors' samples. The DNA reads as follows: TGTGCCAGCAGTTCCGTCTTCGGCACTGAAGCTTTCTTT. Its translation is CASSSVFGTEAFF.